The clone carrying this T cell receptor (beta chain) appeared many times. The target antigen is unknown. This specimen belongs to a study of Graves' ophthalmopathy and Graves' hyperthyroidism. Study conclusions and caveats: Separation of ophthalmopathy from stable hyperthyroidism was achieved by a 13-signature model, at 85% to 90% sensitivity and just over 80% specificity. Also, most clonotypes expanded in the thyroid above 0.001 frequency appeared in blood. At around 70% sensitivity and about 72% specificity, the model predicted progression of the ophthalmopathy.

It was from more than 9 ml of fresh peripheral blood that the PBMCs came. Beta-chain TCR CDR3 regions were amplified from RNA transcripts. A first-round RT-PCR used HTBI primers, followed by a second-round multiplex PCR. TCRdb independently ran MiXCR on the multiplex PCR reads; one entry per CDR3 protein. Counted here are hundreds of thousands of distinct CDR3 sequences, roughly 41% occurring once; the ten biggest clones make up 3.3%. This CDR3 has 17 amino acids. V lost 2 bases, J lost 0 bases, and 3 bases stayed unmatched. The germline V gene encodes CDR1 SGDLS and CDR2 YYNGEE. The rearrangement joins TRBV9 to TRBJ2-2; 11 bases line up with TRBD2. The receptor's source is an adult man with Graves' ophthalmopathy. The material sequenced was peripheral blood. The CDR3 sequence: CASSVGTSGANTGELFF. The CDR3 DNA is TGTGCCAGCAGCGTGGGGACTAGCGGAGCGAACACCGGGGAGCTGTTTTTT.